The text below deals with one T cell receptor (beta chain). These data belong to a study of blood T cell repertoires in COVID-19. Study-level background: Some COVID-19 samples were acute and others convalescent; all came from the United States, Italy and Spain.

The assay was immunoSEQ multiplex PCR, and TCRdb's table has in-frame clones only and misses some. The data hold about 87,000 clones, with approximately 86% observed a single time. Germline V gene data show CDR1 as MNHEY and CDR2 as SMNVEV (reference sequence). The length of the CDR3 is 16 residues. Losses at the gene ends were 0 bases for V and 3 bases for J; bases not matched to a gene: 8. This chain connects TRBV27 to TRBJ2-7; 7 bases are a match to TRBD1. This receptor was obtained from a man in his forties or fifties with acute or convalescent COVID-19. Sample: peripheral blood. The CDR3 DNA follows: TGTGCCAGCAGTTTATCTTCAGACAGGGCCTTCTACGAGCAGTACTTC. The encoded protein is CASSLSSDRAFYEQYF.